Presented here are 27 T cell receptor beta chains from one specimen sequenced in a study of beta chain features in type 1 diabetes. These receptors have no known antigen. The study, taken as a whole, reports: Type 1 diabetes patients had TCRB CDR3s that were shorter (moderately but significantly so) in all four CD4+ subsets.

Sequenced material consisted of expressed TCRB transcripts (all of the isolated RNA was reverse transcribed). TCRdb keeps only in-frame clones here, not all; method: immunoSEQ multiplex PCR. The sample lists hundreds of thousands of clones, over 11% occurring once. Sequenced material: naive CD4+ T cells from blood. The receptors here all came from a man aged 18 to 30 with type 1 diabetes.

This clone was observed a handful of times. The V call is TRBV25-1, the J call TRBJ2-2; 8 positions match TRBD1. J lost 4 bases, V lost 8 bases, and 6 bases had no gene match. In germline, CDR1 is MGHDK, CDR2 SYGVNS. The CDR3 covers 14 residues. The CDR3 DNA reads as TGTGCCAGCGTAGCAGGGGGCAGCACCGGGGAGCTGTTTTTT. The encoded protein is CASVAGGSTGELFF.

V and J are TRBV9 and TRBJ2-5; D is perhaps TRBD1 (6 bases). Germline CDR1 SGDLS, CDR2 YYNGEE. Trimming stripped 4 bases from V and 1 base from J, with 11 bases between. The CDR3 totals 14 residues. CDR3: CASSSGQPQETQYF. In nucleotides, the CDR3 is TGTGCCAGCAGCTCCGGACAGCCCCAAGAGACCCAGTACTTC.

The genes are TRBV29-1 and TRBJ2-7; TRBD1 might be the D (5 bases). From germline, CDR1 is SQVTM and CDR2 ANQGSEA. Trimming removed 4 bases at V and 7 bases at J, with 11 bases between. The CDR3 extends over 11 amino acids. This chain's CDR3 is CSVVRAPEQYF. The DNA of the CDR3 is TGCAGCGTTGTCAGGGCCCCTGAGCAGTACTTC.

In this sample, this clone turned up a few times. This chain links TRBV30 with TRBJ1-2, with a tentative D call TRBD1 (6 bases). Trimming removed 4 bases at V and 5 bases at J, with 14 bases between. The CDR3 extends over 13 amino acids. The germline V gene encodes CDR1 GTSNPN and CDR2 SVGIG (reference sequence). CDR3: CAWTPSRGYGYTF. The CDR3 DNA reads TGTGCCTGGACCCCGAGCAGGGGATATGGCTACACCTTC.

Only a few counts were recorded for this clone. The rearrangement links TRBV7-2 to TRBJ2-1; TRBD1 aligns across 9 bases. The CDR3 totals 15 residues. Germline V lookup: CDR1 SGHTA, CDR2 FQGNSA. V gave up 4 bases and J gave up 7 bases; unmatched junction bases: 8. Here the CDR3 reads CASSSLGQGLNEQFF. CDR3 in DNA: TGTGCCAGCAGCTCCCTGGGACAGGGACTAAATGAGCAGTTCTTC.

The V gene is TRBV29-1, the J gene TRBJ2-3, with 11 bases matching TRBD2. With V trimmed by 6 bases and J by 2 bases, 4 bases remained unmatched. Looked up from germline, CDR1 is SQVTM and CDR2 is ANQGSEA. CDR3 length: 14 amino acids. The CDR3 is CSVGTSGTTDTQYF. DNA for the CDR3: TGCAGCGTCGGGACTAGCGGTACCACAGATACGCAGTATTTT.

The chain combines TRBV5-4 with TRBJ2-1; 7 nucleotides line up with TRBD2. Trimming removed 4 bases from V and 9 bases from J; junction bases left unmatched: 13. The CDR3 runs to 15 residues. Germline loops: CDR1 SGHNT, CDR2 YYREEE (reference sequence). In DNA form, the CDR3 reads TGTGCCAGCAGCCCGTTTGGGCGGGGGAGGGGTGAGCAGTTCTTC. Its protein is CASSPFGRGRGEQFF.

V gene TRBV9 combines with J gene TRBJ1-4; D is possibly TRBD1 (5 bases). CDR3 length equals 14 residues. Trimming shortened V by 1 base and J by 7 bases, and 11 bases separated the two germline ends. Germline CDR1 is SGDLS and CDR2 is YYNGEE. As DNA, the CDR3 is TGTGCCAGCAGCGTACGGGGGGACGGTGAAAAACTGTTTTTT. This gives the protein CASSVRGDGEKLFF.

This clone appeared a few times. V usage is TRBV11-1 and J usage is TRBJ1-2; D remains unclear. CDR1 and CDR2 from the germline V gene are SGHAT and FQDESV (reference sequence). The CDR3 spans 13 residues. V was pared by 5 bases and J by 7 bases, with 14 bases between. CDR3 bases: TGTGCCAGCAGCCCGGGCCCCCTCAGTGGCTACACCTTC. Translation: CASSPGPLSGYTF. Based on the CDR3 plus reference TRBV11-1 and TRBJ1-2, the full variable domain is EAEVAQSPRYKITEKSQAVAFWCDPISGHATLYWYRQILGQGPELLVQFQDESVVDDSQLPKDRFSAERLKGVDSTLKIQPAELGDSAMYLCASSPGPLSGYTFGSGTRLTVV.

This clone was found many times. Here the CDR3 reads CASSNPGVEQFF. The CDR3 DNA follows: TGTGCCAGCAGCAATCCGGGGGTAGAGCAGTTCTTC. The chain carries TRBV21-1 and TRBJ2-1; whether TRBD2, the table's D call, matches the DNA was not checked. TRBV21-1 constitutes a pseudogene. The CDR3 has 12 amino acids.

CDR3 protein: CATGGLSTDTQYF. The CDR3 region has the DNA TGTGCCACCGGGGGTCTTAGCACAGATACGCAGTATTTT. This sequence joins TRBV27 and TRBJ2-3; perhaps TRBD2 as D (6 bases). The CDR3 runs to 13 residues. V lost 10 bases and J 0 bases, leaving 11 bases between the germline ends. Germline V gene sequence: CDR1 MNHEY, CDR2 SMNVEV (reference sequence).

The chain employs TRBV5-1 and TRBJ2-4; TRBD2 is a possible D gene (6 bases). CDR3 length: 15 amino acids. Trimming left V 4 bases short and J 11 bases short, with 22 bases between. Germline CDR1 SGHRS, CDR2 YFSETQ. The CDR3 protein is CASSPPHASERVQYF. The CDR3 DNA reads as TGCGCCAGCAGCCCCCCCCATGCTAGCGAGAGGGTTCAGTACTTC.

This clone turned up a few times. The CDR3 region has the DNA TGTGCCAGCAGCCTACCTTTCCCCTACGAGCAGTACTTC. This gives the protein CASSLPFPYEQYF. The rearrangement uses TRBV21-1 and TRBJ2-7; TRBD2, as called in the table, went unchecked against the DNA. TRBV21-1 is classified as a pseudogene. This CDR3 contains 13 residues.

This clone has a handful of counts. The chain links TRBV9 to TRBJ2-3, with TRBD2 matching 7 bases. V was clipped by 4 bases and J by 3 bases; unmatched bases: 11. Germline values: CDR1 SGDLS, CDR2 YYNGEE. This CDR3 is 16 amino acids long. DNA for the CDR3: TGTGCCAGCAGCCCCCGAGGGAGGGGTGGTACAGATACGCAGTATTTT. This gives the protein CASSPRGRGGTDTQYF.

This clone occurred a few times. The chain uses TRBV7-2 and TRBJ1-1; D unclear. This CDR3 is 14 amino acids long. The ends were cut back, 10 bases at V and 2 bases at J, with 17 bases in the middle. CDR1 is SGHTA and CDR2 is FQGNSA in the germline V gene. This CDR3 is CATKKRRTNTEAFF. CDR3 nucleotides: TGTGCCACAAAGAAACGACGAACTAACACTGAAGCTTTCTTT. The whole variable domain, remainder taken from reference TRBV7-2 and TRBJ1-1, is GAGVSQSPSNKVTEKGKDVELRCDPISGHTALYWYRQSLGQGLEFLIYFQGNSAPDKSGLPSDRFSAERTGGSVSTLTIQRTQQEDSAVYLCATKKRRTNTEAFFGQGTRLTVV.

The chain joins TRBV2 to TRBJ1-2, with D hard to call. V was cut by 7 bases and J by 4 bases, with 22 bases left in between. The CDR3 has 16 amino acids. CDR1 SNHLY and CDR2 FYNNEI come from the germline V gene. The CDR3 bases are TGTGCCAGCACCTCGGGAGGGCTGGGGTCGGGCTATGGCTACACCTTC. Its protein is CASTSGGLGSGYGYTF.

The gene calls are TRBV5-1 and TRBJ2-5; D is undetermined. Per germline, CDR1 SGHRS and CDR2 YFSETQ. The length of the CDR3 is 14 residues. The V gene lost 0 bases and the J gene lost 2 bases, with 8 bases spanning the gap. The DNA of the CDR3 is TGCGCCAGCAGCTTGGGTAGGGAACAAGAGACCCAGTACTTC. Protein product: CASSLGREQETQYF. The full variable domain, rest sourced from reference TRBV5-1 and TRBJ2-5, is KAGVTQTPRYLIKTRGQQVTLSCSPISGHRSVSWYQQTPGQGLQFLFEYFSETQRNKGNFPGRFSGRQFSNSRSEMNVSTLELGDSALYLCASSLGREQETQYFGPGTRLLVL.

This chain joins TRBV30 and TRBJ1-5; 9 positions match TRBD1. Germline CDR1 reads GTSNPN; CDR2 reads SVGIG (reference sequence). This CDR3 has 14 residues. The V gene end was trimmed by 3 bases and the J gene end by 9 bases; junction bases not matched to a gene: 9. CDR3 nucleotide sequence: TGTGCCTGGAGCGGAAACAGGGGGCCAAGGCCCCAGCATTTT. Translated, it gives CAWSGNRGPRPQHF.

The CDR3 sequence is CASTLSGTTDTQYF. The CDR3 bases are TGTGCCAGCACCCTTAGCGGGACGACAGATACGCAGTATTTT. The chain has TRBV7-6 and TRBJ2-3; 8 bases fit TRBD2. V was pared by 7 bases and J by 3 bases, with 6 bases of the junction left unmatched. The germline V gene has CDR1 SGHVS and CDR2 FNYEAQ. The length of the CDR3 is 14 residues.

CDR3 region: CASSIGRQGGGEQYF. The CDR3 DNA is TGCGCCAGCTCCATAGGCCGACAGGGGGGAGGCGAGCAGTACTTC. The gene calls are TRBV5-1 and TRBJ2-7, with TRBD1 matching 9 bases. The CDR3 is 15 residues long. J was trimmed by 6 bases and V by 7 bases; bases with no gene match: 14. CDR1 is SGHRS and CDR2 is YFSETQ in the germline V gene.

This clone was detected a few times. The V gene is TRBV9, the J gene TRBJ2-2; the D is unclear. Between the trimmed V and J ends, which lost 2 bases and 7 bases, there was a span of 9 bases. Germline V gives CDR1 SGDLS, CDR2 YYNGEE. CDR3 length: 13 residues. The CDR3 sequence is CASSVLVDGELFF. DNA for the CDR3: TGTGCCAGCAGCGTCTTAGTAGACGGGGAGCTGTTTTTT.

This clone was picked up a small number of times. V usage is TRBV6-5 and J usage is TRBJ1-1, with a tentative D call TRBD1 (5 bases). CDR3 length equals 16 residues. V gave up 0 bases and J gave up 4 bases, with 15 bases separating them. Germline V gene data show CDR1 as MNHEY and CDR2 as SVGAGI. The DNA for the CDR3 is TGTGCCAGCAGTTACTCGATAGGGGCTCTCGGCACTGAAGCTTTCTTT. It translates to CASSYSIGALGTEAFF.

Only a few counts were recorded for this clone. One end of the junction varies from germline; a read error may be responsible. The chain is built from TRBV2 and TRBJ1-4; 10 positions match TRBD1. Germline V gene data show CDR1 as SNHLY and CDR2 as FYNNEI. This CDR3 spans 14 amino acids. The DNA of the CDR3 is TGTGCCAGCAGTGGACAGGGGGCTAAGGAAAAACTGTTTTTT. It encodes CASSGQGAKEKLFF.

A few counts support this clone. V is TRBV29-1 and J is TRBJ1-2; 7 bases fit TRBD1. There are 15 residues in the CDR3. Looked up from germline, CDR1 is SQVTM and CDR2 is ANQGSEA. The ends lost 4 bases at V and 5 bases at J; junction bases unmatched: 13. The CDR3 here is CSVASGQTFGYGYTF. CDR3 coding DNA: TGCAGCGTTGCCTCGGGACAGACCTTCGGGTATGGCTACACCTTC. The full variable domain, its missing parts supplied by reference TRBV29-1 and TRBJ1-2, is SAVISQKPSRDICQRGTSLTIQCQVDSQVTMMFWYRQQPGQSLTLIATANQGSEATYESGFVIDKFPISRPNLTFSTLTVSNMSPEDSSIYLCSVASGQTFGYGYTFGSGTRLTVV.

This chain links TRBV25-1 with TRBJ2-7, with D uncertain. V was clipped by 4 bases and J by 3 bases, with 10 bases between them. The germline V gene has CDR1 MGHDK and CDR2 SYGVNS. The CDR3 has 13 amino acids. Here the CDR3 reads CASSAHQHYEQYF. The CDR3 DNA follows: TGTGCCAGCAGTGCCCATCAGCACTACGAGCAGTACTTC.

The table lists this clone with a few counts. The CDR3 DNA reads as TGTGCCAGCAGCGTAGGGACGGTAGAAGAGACCCAGTACTTC. This translates into CASSVGTVEETQYF. The genes are TRBV9 and TRBJ2-5; D call uncertain. Germline V gene lookup returns CDR1 SGDLS and CDR2 YYNGEE. Trimming cost V 0 bases and J 3 bases, with 9 bases left between them. The CDR3 has 14 residues.

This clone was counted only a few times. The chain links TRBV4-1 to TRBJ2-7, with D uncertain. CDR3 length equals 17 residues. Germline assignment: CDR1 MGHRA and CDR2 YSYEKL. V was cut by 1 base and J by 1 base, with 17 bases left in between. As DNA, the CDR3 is TGCGCCAGCAGCCAAGGAGAACCCCGGCTGGGATCCTACGAGCAGTACTTC. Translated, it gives CASSQGEPRLGSYEQYF.